The rows below give T cell receptor beta chains drawn from one sample of a study of T cell responses to AZD1222 COVID-19 vaccine. The table came from immunoSEQ multiplex PCR; TCRdb's copy has only in-frame clones and leaves some out. The sample holds about 150,000 clones; about 87% are singletons and the top ten take approximately 9.1%. The sequenced sample was peripheral blood, obtained 28 days after the second AZD1222 dose. Source of these receptors: an adult who received the AZD1222 COVID-19 vaccine. Both conserved end residues are part of each CDR3. Fields, in order: CDR3 length, V gene, clone size, J gene, D gene, CDR3 protein, CDR3 DNA. A D gene is named only where the DNA matches it firmly. The listing skips clone size in some rows; elsewhere it reads once, few, many or a size class.

14,TRBV28,NA,TRBJ1-2,NA,CASSLAGGVYGYTF,TGTGCCAGCAGTTTAGCGGGGGGTGTCTATGGCTACACCTTC
16,TRBV11-2,NA,TRBJ1-4,NA,CASSGGASAPNEKLFF,TGTGCCAGCAGCGGGGGAGCTAGTGCCCCGAATGAAAAACTGTTTTTT
18,TRBV11-3,NA,TRBJ2-7,TRBD2,CASSLGATSGRRFYEQYF,TGTGCCAGCAGCTTAGGGGCGACTAGCGGGAGACGTTTCTACGAGCAGTACTTC
13,TRBV3-1/TRBV3-2,NA,TRBJ2-1,TRBD2,CASSQLAGGGQFF,TGTGCCAGCAGCCAATTAGCGGGAGGAGGGCAGTTCTTC
15,TRBV28,NA,TRBJ2-7,TRBD2,CASSLTSGGLREQYF,TGTGCCAGCAGTCTGACTAGCGGGGGTTTGCGGGAGCAGTACTTC
16,TRBV7-6,NA,TRBJ1-4,TRBD1,CASSSSSGTGGEKLFF,TGTGCCAGCAGCTCCTCCTCCGGGACAGGCGGGGAAAAACTGTTTTTT
13,TRBV29-1,NA,TRBJ2-7,NA,CSAELKGDYEQYF,TGCAGCGCCGAGTTGAAGGGAGACTACGAGCAGTACTTC
13,TRBV2,NA,TRBJ2-7,TRBD2,CASGSTSDYEQYF,TGTGCCAGCGGATCGACTAGCGACTACGAGCAGTACTTC
14,TRBV6-1,NA,TRBJ1-1,NA,CASKGGEENTEAFF,TGTGCCAGCAAGGGCGGCGAGGAGAACACTGAAGCTTTCTTT
18,TRBV7-9,NA,TRBJ2-3,TRBD2,CASSLIRSAGVVADTQYF,TGTGCCAGCAGCTTAATTCGCTCTGCGGGAGTGGTAGCAGATACGCAGTATTTT
13,TRBV11-2,NA,TRBJ2-1,NA,CASRAGGRNEQFF,TGTGCCAGCAGAGCCGGGGGACGCAATGAGCAGTTCTTC
15,TRBV15,once,TRBJ1-1,NA,CATSRDYLARTEAFF,TGTGCCACCAGCAGAGATTATCTCGCGAGGACTGAAGCTTTCTTT
17,TRBV6-4,once,TRBJ2-6,NA,CASSDFGAGTGANVLTF,TGTGCCAGCAGTGATTTTGGGGCAGGGACTGGGGCCAACGTCCTGACTTTC
15,TRBV7-2,once,TRBJ2-5,TRBD1,CASGVDGTGKETQYF,TGTGCCAGCGGAGTCGATGGGACAGGGAAAGAGACCCAGTACTTC
14,TRBV25-1,once,TRBJ2-2,NA,CASSGSQGSGELFF,TGTGCCAGCAGTGGTTCGCAGGGATCCGGGGAGCTGTTTTTT
13,TRBV24-1,NA,TRBJ2-3,TRBD1,CATGQGFSDTQYF,TGTGCCACCGGACAGGGGTTTTCAGATACGCAGTATTTT
18,TRBV3-1/TRBV3-2,NA,TRBJ1-1,NA,CASSHSPGQRVSWTEAFF,TGTGCCAGCAGTCACAGCCCTGGACAGAGGGTGAGTTGGACTGAAGCTTTCTTT
15,TRBV15,NA,TRBJ1-1,TRBD1,CATSAAGTGITEAFF,TGTGCCACCAGCGCGGCTGGGACAGGGATTACTGAAGCTTTCTTT
12,TRBV7-8,NA,TRBJ1-2,NA,CASSKEDYGYTF,TGTGCCAGCAGCAAGGAAGACTATGGCTACACCTTC
12,TRBV30,NA,TRBJ1-2,NA,CAWSPGRKGYTF,TGTGCCTGGAGTCCTGGACGGAAAGGCTACACCTTC
14,TRBV29-1,NA,TRBJ1-2,NA,CSVENPMTGYGYTF,TGCAGCGTTGAAAACCCGATGACGGGGTATGGCTACACCTTC
15,TRBV5-1,NA,TRBJ1-2,TRBD1,CASSLASGTGGGYTF,TGCGCCAGCAGCTTGGCATCGGGGACAGGGGGCGGCTACACCTTC
14,TRBV6-6,once,TRBJ1-5,NA,CASTHRAADQPQHF,TGTGCCAGCACCCACAGAGCGGCGGATCAGCCCCAGCATTTT
13,TRBV11-2,NA,TRBJ1-1,NA,CASSLSGNTEAFF,TGTGCCAGCAGCTTATCCGGGAACACTGAAGCTTTCTTT
14,TRBV24-1,NA,TRBJ1-5,NA,CATSGETWDQPQHF,TGTGCCACCAGTGGCGAGACCTGGGATCAGCCCCAGCATTTT
17,TRBV28,once,TRBJ1-2,TRBD1,CASSLLGQGAIYYGYTF,TGTGCCAGCAGTTTACTGGGACAGGGGGCGATTTACTATGGCTACACCTTC
15,TRBV9,NA,TRBJ2-1,NA,CASSATGSSYNEQFF,TGTGCCAGCAGCGCGACGGGGAGCTCCTACAATGAGCAGTTCTTC
14,TRBV5-4,NA,TRBJ1-1,NA,CASSRPPGNTEAFF,TGTGCCAGCAGCCGGCCCCCAGGGAACACTGAAGCTTTCTTT
14,TRBV7-6,NA,TRBJ2-7,NA,CASSPGPSSYEQYF,TGTGCCAGCAGCCCGGGACCCAGCTCCTACGAGCAGTACTTC
14,TRBV7-3,NA,TRBJ2-3,NA,CASSLASSTDTQYF,TGTGCCAGCAGCTTAGCGAGTAGCACAGATACGCAGTATTTT
13,TRBV9,NA,TRBJ2-3,NA,CASSVSPTDTQYF,TGTGCCAGCAGCGTAAGCCCAACAGATACGCAGTATTTT
16,TRBV13,NA,TRBJ1-1,NA,CASSSHVEWGGTEAFF,TGTGCCAGCAGCTCACACGTAGAATGGGGTGGGACTGAAGCTTTCTTT
13,TRBV28,NA,TRBJ1-5,NA,CASRLGSNQPQHF,TGTGCCAGCAGATTGGGTAGCAATCAGCCCCAGCATTTT
14,TRBV6-5,NA,TRBJ2-1,TRBD1,CATAGTVYYNEQFF,TGTGCCACCGCCGGGACAGTCTACTACAATGAGCAGTTCTTC
13,TRBV18,NA,TRBJ2-3,NA,CASSPPVMDTQYF,TGTGCCAGCTCACCACCGGTTATGGATACGCAGTATTTT
14,TRBV18,NA,TRBJ2-1,NA,CASSPKGLIYEQFF,TGTGCCAGCTCACCAAAGGGACTCATTTATGAGCAGTTCTTC
19,TRBV15,NA,TRBJ1-5,NA,CATSRDPGHRILGNQPQHF,TGTGCCACCAGCAGAGACCCTGGGCACCGCATCCTTGGCAATCAGCCCCAGCATTTT
14,TRBV5-4,NA,TRBJ2-5,NA,CASSSTGTKETQYF,TGTGCCAGCAGCTCCACCGGGACCAAAGAGACCCAGTACTTC
11,TRBV20-1,NA,TRBJ2-5,TRBD2,CSANPAGAQYF,TGCAGTGCCAACCCCGCGGGGGCCCAGTACTTC
13,TRBV5-5,few,TRBJ2-7,TRBD1,CASSLEGGAKQYF,TGTGCCAGCAGCTTGGAAGGGGGCGCGAAGCAGTACTTC
13,TRBV7-8,NA,TRBJ1-2,TRBD1,CASTPGDRPGYTF,TGTGCCAGCACTCCCGGGGACAGGCCCGGCTACACCTTC
14,TRBV7-2,NA,TRBJ2-3,NA,CASSRGQTTDTQYF,TGTGCCAGCAGCCGTGGACAGACCACAGATACGCAGTATTTT
13,TRBV6-6,NA,TRBJ1-2,NA,CASSYTGYYGYTF,TGTGCCAGCAGTTACACAGGGTACTATGGCTACACCTTC
16,TRBV27,NA,TRBJ1-5,NA,CASSLFPGGSNQPQHF,TGTGCCAGCAGTTTATTCCCCGGAGGTAGCAATCAGCCCCAGCATTTT
16,TRBV27,NA,TRBJ2-7,TRBD2,CASSFLGSGIPGEQYF,TGTGCCAGCAGTTTCCTGGGTAGCGGGATCCCTGGGGAGCAGTACTTC
16,TRBV10-3,NA,TRBJ2-3,TRBD2,CAISGRLAGSTDTQYF,TGTGCCATCAGTGGGCGGCTAGCGGGATCCACAGATACGCAGTATTTT
13,TRBV6-2/TRBV6-3,NA,TRBJ2-7,NA,CASSLIRLNEQYF,TGTGCCAGCAGTCTAATTCGCCTGAACGAGCAGTACTTC
13,TRBV19,NA,TRBJ1-2,TRBD1,CASSEQGAGGYTF,TGTGCCAGTAGTGAACAGGGGGCCGGGGGCTACACCTTC
12,TRBV28,NA,TRBJ1-1,TRBD1,CASRGDSVEAFF,TGTGCCAGCAGGGGGGACAGTGTTGAAGCTTTCTTT
16,TRBV28,NA,TRBJ2-1,TRBD2,CASSQTGLAVRNEQFF,TGTGCCAGCAGCCAGACGGGACTAGCGGTGCGAAATGAGCAGTTCTTC